This entry features one T cell receptor beta chain sequence. Germline CDR1 is SGDLS and CDR2 is YYNGEE. The J segment lost 4 bases and the V segment lost 0 bases, leaving 6 bases of the junction unmatched. CDR3 size: 16 residues. Data came from immunoSEQ multiplex PCR; TCRdb stores just in-frame clones and leaves some out. The sample has some 94,000 clones, roughly 89% seen once. The data originate from a study of blood T cell repertoires in COVID-19. Study-wide background: Donors in the United States, Italy and Spain gave samples during acute or convalescent COVID-19.

V usage is TRBV9 and J usage is TRBJ2-3, with 9 bases aligning to TRBD1. The sequence was collected from a man between 65 and 79 years old with active or convalescent COVID-19. Sequences were obtained from peripheral blood. The CDR3 spells CASSVVGDRVADTQYF. In nucleotides, the CDR3 is TGTGCCAGCAGCGTAGTGGGGGACAGGGTAGCAGATACGCAGTATTTT.